The sample holds many counts of the clone carrying this TCR beta chain. Its cognate antigen is unknown. The entry originates in a study of T-cell reconstitution after alpha-beta-depleted transplantation in children. The study, taken as a whole, reports: There were reportedly several hundred expanded graft clones from which alpha-beta T cells came about two months after transplant.

Trimming left V 0 bases short and J 1 base short, with 11 bases between. The CDR3 totals 16 residues. Germline assignment: CDR1 LNHNV and CDR2 YYDKDF (reference sequence). As it was prepared, the TCRbeta library received unique molecular identifiers. TCRdb fed the PCR reads into MiXCR, producing one record per CDR3 protein. The sample lists 60,000 to 70,000 distinct CDR3 sequences, roughly 4.4% occurring once. The rearrangement joins TRBV15 to TRBJ2-3; possible D gene TRBD1, 6 bases. The clonotype originates from a boy under two years old who had a stem cell transplant for acute myeloid leukemia, so the T cells may come from the graft donor. Sequencing used PBMCs, mostly from graft donor cells, obtained 180 days after TCRalphabeta/CD19-depleted stem cell transplant. CDR3 loop: CATSRDEGVGTDTQYF. The DNA for the CDR3 is TGTGCCACCAGCAGAGATGAGGGGGTAGGCACAGATACGCAGTATTTT.